The 32 T cell receptor beta chains listed next were all sequenced from one sample in a study of CD8 T cells in Susac syndrome. cDNA came from approximately 0.5 to 1 ug RNA primed by random hexamers. In TCRdb, the immunoSEQ multiplex PCR reads were re-called with MiXCR into one record per CDR3 protein. The table records some 110,000 distinct CDR3 sequences, around 94% of them present only once. Sequencing was carried out using CD4+ T cells from PBMCs. These receptor sequences come from a human donor in good health.

The gene calls are TRBV20-1 and TRBJ1-2, with D uncertain. CDR1 and CDR2 from the germline V gene are DFQATT and SNEGSKA (reference sequence). The CDR3 runs 12 residues. V dropped 3 bases and J dropped 7 bases, with 12 bases sitting between them. The CDR3 region is CSASSHSPGYTF. The CDR3 DNA follows: TGCAGTGCTAGTTCTCACAGCCCTGGCTACACCTTC.

This CDR3 reads CASSHLSRVDEQYF. The CDR3 DNA reads TGTGCCAGCAGCCACCTGAGCCGGGTAGACGAGCAGTACTTC. This chain joins TRBV4-2 and TRBJ2-7; no clear D gene. V was pared by 3 bases and J by 5 bases, with 14 bases between. The germline V gene encodes CDR1 LGHNA and CDR2 YNFKEQ. This CDR3 spans 14 amino acids.

The V and J genes are TRBV29-1 and TRBJ2-3; 10 bases map to TRBD2. CDR1 SQVTM and CDR2 ANQGSEA come from the germline V gene. The CDR3 is 17 amino acids. After removal of 0 bases from V and 1 base from J, the junction contained 7 bases not matched to a gene. This CDR3 reads CSVEDRATSGGTDTQYF. The CDR3 DNA reads TGCAGCGTTGAAGATCGGGCTACTAGCGGGGGCACAGATACGCAGTATTTT.

This clonotype has just one count. The chain combines TRBV30 with TRBJ1-4; D uncertain. Looked up from germline, CDR1 is GTSNPN and CDR2 is SVGIG (reference sequence). The length of the CDR3 is 14 residues. Trimming pared 2 bases from V and 7 bases from J, leaving 14 bases between. The CDR3 loop is CAWSTTPMAEKLFF. The DNA of the CDR3 is TGTGCCTGGAGTACGACACCAATGGCTGAAAAACTGTTTTTT.

In nucleotides, the CDR3 is TGTGCCAGCAGTTCCTCCACGGGCACTGAAGCTTTCTTT. This gives the protein CASSSSTGTEAFF. The chain combines TRBV12-3 or TRBV12-4 with TRBJ1-1, with unresolved D. The CDR3 is made up of 13 amino acids. V lost 4 bases and J 4 bases, leaving 10 bases between the germline ends.

This chain uses TRBV7-2 with TRBJ2-5; TRBD2 matches 11 bases. J gave up 4 bases and V 4 bases, and 14 bases lay outside the gene matches. CDR3 length: 18 amino acids. The germline CDR1 and CDR2 sequences are SGHTA and FQGNSA. The CDR3 protein is CASSSLGLAGGDIETQYF. The DNA for the CDR3 is TGTGCCAGCAGCTCCCTAGGACTAGCGGGCGGGGATATAGAGACCCAGTACTTC.

The V call is TRBV6-2 or TRBV6-3, the J call TRBJ2-3; 8 nucleotides agree with TRBD1. With V trimmed by 7 bases and J by 2 bases, 8 bases remained unmatched. The CDR3 sequence is 15 residues long. From germline, CDR1 is MNHEY and CDR2 SVGEGT. CDR3 nucleotides: TGTGCCAGCATCAAGGGGACAGGATCCACAGATACGCAGTATTTT. Residues: CASIKGTGSTDTQYF.

This clonotype was seen only once. This chain uses TRBV24-1 with TRBJ1-1; a possible D gene is TRBD1 (5 bases). The CDR3 consists of 15 residues. With 7 bases removed from V and 1 base from J, the gap between germline ends came to 15 bases. Germline lookup yields CDR1 KGHDR and CDR2 SFDVKD. The CDR3 bases are TGTGCCACCAGCGCCTCCGGGACGGCGAACACTGAAGCTTTCTTT. It translates to CATSASGTANTEAFF.

This chain links TRBV20-1 with TRBJ1-1, with unresolved D. The CDR3 sequence is 15 residues long. Germline V CDR1 and CDR2: DFQATT, SNEGSKA (reference sequence). Trimming shortened V by 1 base and J by 5 bases, and 17 bases separated the two germline ends. CDR3 sequence (DNA): TGCAGTGCTAGAGGGTCTCAGGACTGGGATACTGAAGCTTTCTTT. Protein: CSARGSQDWDTEAFF.

The rearrangement joins TRBV20-1 to TRBJ2-3; 8 bases agree with TRBD1. Germline loops: CDR1 DFQATT, CDR2 SNEGSKA (reference sequence). This CDR3 spans 14 amino acids. The junction had 10 bases not matched to a gene; V was cut back by 6 bases and J by 5 bases. In DNA, the CDR3 is TGCAGTGCCAATCCCGACAGGGGCAAAGATACGCAGTATTTT. This encodes CSANPDRGKDTQYF.

The CDR3 bases are TGCAGCGTTGGTACGGGAAACTATGGCTACACCTTC. Protein sequence: CSVGTGNYGYTF. The rearrangement uses TRBV29-1 and TRBJ1-2; D remains ambiguous. The length of the CDR3 is 12 residues. V shed 4 bases and J shed 2 bases, with 8 bases lying between them. Germline lookup yields CDR1 SQVTM and CDR2 ANQGSEA.

A remark on this clonotype: The germline gene is not matched at one end of the junction; a read error may be the cause. V gene TRBV7-2 combines with J gene TRBJ2-1, with 10 bases that match TRBD2. The germline V gene has CDR1 SGHTA and CDR2 FQGNSA. This CDR3 has 12 residues. This chain's CDR3 is CASSPKREGPLF. In DNA, the CDR3 is TGTGCCAGCAGCCCAAAGCGGGAGGGCCCCCTCTTC.

The rearrangement joins TRBV20-1 to TRBJ1-3, with a weak D call TRBD1 (6 bases). The germline gives CDR1 DFQATT, CDR2 SNEGSKA (reference sequence). The germline V and J ends were trimmed by 2 bases and 0 bases, with 8 bases remaining between them. There are 14 residues in the CDR3. CDR3 protein: CSARTGLSGNTIYF. As DNA, the CDR3 is TGCAGTGCTAGAACAGGGCTCTCTGGAAACACCATATATTTT.

The rearrangement joins TRBV12-3 or TRBV12-4 to TRBJ2-3; 14 bases are a match to TRBD2. Trimming took 7 bases from V and 5 from J; bases not matched to a gene: 17. The CDR3 runs 19 residues. The CDR3: CASTPPPRLAGGWRDTQYF. The CDR3 DNA reads TGTGCCAGCACCCCCCCACCGCGACTAGCGGGAGGGTGGAGAGATACGCAGTATTTT.

In its sample, this clonotype was seen once. This chain joins TRBV20-1 and TRBJ2-7; 8 bases line up with TRBD2. From germline, CDR1 is DFQATT and CDR2 SNEGSKA (reference sequence). The CDR3 extends over 12 amino acids. Trimming cost V 6 bases and J 3 bases; bases outside gene matches: 4. The CDR3 sequence is CSAFAGGYEQYF. The CDR3 DNA is TGCAGTGCCTTTGCGGGGGGCTACGAGCAGTACTTC.

This clonotype occurred once. The chain has TRBV14 and TRBJ2-1, with TRBD2 as a possible D gene (6 bases). Looked up from germline, CDR1 is SGHDN and CDR2 is FVKESK. CDR3 length: 15 residues. Trimming shortened V by 4 bases and J by 3 bases, and 13 bases separated the two germline ends. CDR3 sequence: CASSPGLGGYNEQFF. DNA for the CDR3: TGTGCCAGCAGCCCGGGACTGGGGGGCTACAATGAGCAGTTCTTC.

This rearrangement joins TRBV12-3 or TRBV12-4 to TRBJ2-1; D perhaps matches TRBD2 (7 bases). The CDR3 is made up of 14 amino acids. Trimming cost V 8 bases and J 2 bases, with 13 bases left between them. CDR3 amino acids: CASLRGATYNEQFF. The CDR3 nucleotides read TGTGCCAGCCTACGGGGGGCCACCTACAATGAGCAGTTCTTC.

V usage is TRBV4-2 and J usage is TRBJ1-1; unclear D gene. The germline V gene encodes CDR1 LGHNA and CDR2 YNFKEQ. The CDR3 runs to 13 residues. The germline V and J ends were trimmed by 0 bases and 10 bases, with 12 bases remaining between them. Here the CDR3 reads CASSQEAGIGAFF. The CDR3 DNA is TGTGCCAGCAGCCAAGAGGCCGGGATCGGAGCTTTCTTT.

This chain uses TRBV5-4 with TRBJ2-1, with TRBD2 identical over 12 bases. CDR1 SGHNT and CDR2 YYREEE come from the germline V gene (reference sequence). Trimming cost V 3 bases and J 1 base; bases outside gene matches: 2. The CDR3 runs 16 residues. The CDR3 reads CASSSGTSGSYNEQFF. The CDR3 coding sequence is TGTGCCAGCAGCTCGGGGACTAGCGGGTCCTACAATGAGCAGTTCTTC.

The chain combines TRBV28 with TRBJ2-7; 7 bases fit TRBD2. The V gene end was trimmed by 6 bases and the J gene end by 0 bases; junction bases not matched to a gene: 2. This CDR3 has 13 residues. Germline V gene lookup returns CDR1 MDHEN and CDR2 SYDVKM. The DNA for the CDR3 is TGTGCCAGCAGAGCGGGGAGCTCCTACGAGCAGTACTTC. This sequence encodes CASRAGSSYEQYF.

The rearrangement joins TRBV5-1 to TRBJ2-1, with D unclear. Germline V gene data show CDR1 as SGHRS and CDR2 as YFSETQ. Trimming removed 6 bases from V and 4 bases from J, with 14 bases in between. The CDR3 is 14 amino acids. The CDR3 protein is CASTPLGVYNEQFF. In nucleotides, the CDR3 is TGCGCCAGCACCCCCCTAGGAGTTTACAATGAGCAGTTCTTC.

V usage is TRBV5-1 and J usage is TRBJ2-1, with 7 bases identical to TRBD2. V lost 0 bases and J lost 2; bases outside the gene matches: 5. The CDR3 runs 16 residues. Germline-derived CDR1 and CDR2 are SGHRS and YFSETQ. DNA of the CDR3: TGCGCCAGCAGCTTGGCCAAGCGGGGAACCTACAATGAGCAGTTCTTC. Protein product: CASSLAKRGTYNEQFF.

The chain recombines TRBV7-9 with TRBJ1-1, with TRBD1 matching 8 bases. Germline-derived CDR1 and CDR2 are SEHNR and FQNEAQ (reference sequence). J lost 5 bases, V lost 5 bases, and 10 bases had no gene match. There are 15 residues in the CDR3. The CDR3 loop reads CASSPQIDRGTEAFF. CDR3 DNA sequence: TGTGCCAGCAGCCCACAGATCGACAGGGGTACTGAAGCTTTCTTT.

The chain uses TRBV29-1 and TRBJ1-1, with a weak D call TRBD1 (6 bases). With 1 base removed from V and 5 bases from J, the gap between germline ends came to 14 bases. Per the germline V gene, CDR1 is SQVTM and CDR2 is ANQGSEA. This CDR3 has 14 amino acids. This CDR3 is CSVEGASGATEAFF. The CDR3 DNA reads as TGCAGCGTTGAAGGCGCCTCAGGGGCGACTGAAGCTTTCTTT.

The V and J genes are TRBV3-1 and TRBJ2-7; D is ambiguous. V lost 0 bases and J lost 3, with 12 bases in between. Germline assignment: CDR1 LGHDT and CDR2 YNNKEL (reference sequence). The CDR3 consists of 15 residues. This CDR3 is CASSQDLVASYEQYF. CDR3 nucleotide sequence: TGTGCCAGCAGCCAAGATCTAGTCGCGAGCTACGAGCAGTACTTC.

The chain joins TRBV5-1 to TRBJ2-3; 8 bases are a match to TRBD2. Germline lookup yields CDR1 SGHRS and CDR2 YFSETQ. The V and J ends lost 4 bases and 2 bases, in that order; junction bases with no gene match: 18. The CDR3 covers 19 residues. The CDR3 spells CASSRLKGETGGTTDTQYF. The CDR3, as DNA: TGCGCCAGCAGCCGGCTTAAAGGGGAAACGGGAGGGACCACAGATACGCAGTATTTT.

A single count supports this clonotype. The chain combines TRBV12-3 or TRBV12-4 with TRBJ2-7; TRBD2 is a possible D gene (5 bases). Trimming stripped 3 bases from V and 3 bases from J, with 9 bases between. This CDR3 contains 13 residues. DNA for the CDR3: TGTGCCAGCAGTTTGAGGACTCGCTACGAGCAGTACTTC. It encodes CASSLRTRYEQYF.

There are a few counts of this clonotype. V usage is TRBV2 and J usage is TRBJ1-1; TRBD1 agrees at 7 bases. J gave up 4 bases and V 4 bases, and 3 bases lay outside the gene matches. The V gene's germline CDR1 is SNHLY and CDR2 FYNNEI. The CDR3 is 13 amino acids. The CDR3 loop reads CASSADRATEAFF. CDR3 DNA: TGTGCCAGCAGTGCAGACAGGGCCACTGAAGCTTTCTTT.

V gene TRBV20-1 combines with J gene TRBJ2-7, with 9 bases aligning to TRBD1. The ends lost 5 bases at V and 2 bases at J; junction bases unmatched: 10. CDR1 is DFQATT, CDR2 SNEGSKA, per germline (reference sequence). The CDR3 contains 15 residues. The CDR3 DNA reads TGCAGTGCTGGTTTACCGGGACAGGGTCCCTACGAGCAGTACTTC. Its protein is CSAGLPGQGPYEQYF.

The chain uses TRBV5-1 and TRBJ1-1; unclear D gene. There are 14 residues in the CDR3. Germline CDR1 reads SGHRS; CDR2 reads YFSETQ. The ends were cut back, 0 bases at V and 3 bases at J, with 9 bases in the middle. Here the CDR3 reads CASSLARTDTEAFF. DNA for the CDR3: TGCGCCAGCAGCTTGGCGCGGACGGACACTGAAGCTTTCTTT.

This chain connects TRBV20-1 to TRBJ1-5, with TRBD1 matching over 7 bases. Germline V gene data show CDR1 as DFQATT and CDR2 as SNEGSKA (reference sequence). CDR3 size: 16 residues. The V gene end was trimmed by 4 bases and the J gene end by 6 bases; junction bases not matched to a gene: 15. The CDR3 here is CSATGRRDRVRQPQHF. CDR3 in DNA: TGCAGTGCTACAGGCCGTAGAGACAGGGTGCGTCAGCCCCAGCATTTT.

The sample holds one count of this clonotype. J is TRBJ2-2 and V is TRBV6-5; 8 bases match TRBD2. The length of the CDR3 is 15 residues. Per the germline V gene, CDR1 is MNHEY and CDR2 is SVGAGI. Trimming at V came to 4 bases and at J to 7 bases, leaving 8 bases not matched to a gene. This chain's CDR3 is CASSSRTSRVGELFF. CDR3 coding DNA: TGTGCCAGCAGTTCCCGGACTAGCAGGGTCGGGGAGCTGTTTTTT.